The TCR beta chain described here comes from a study of monozygotic twins with inflammatory bowel disease. Study outcomes and limitations: With inverse Simpson as the measure, TCRbeta diversity was lower in IBD patients than in healthy co-twins. Other individuals had fewer clonotypes in common with IBD patients than with healthy twins, especially with disease activity.

Blood samples measuring roughly 2.5 ml were taken per donor. Looked up from germline, CDR1 is SQVTM and CDR2 is ANQGSEA. The CDR3 sequence is 13 residues long. From the 5' RACE reads, TCRdb lists one entry per CDR3 protein and no DNA. The sample holds more than 300,000 distinct CDR3 sequences. Points on this clonotype: The antigen is not known.

The rearrangement uses TRBV29-1 and TRBJ2-2; TCRdb selects TRBD1, and the lack of DNA leaves this call unchecked. This receptor was obtained from a human donor with ulcerative colitis or Crohn's disease, or a healthy co-twin of an affected twin (not recorded which). Sequencing used blood. Here the CDR3 reads CSVEDPRDSELFF.